This T cell receptor beta chain emerged from a study of OX40 agonist ivuxolimab in advanced cancers. The overall study: Patients were dosed with the agonistic anti-OX40 (CD134) antibody ivuxolimab. Aged 23 to 79 with a mean of approximately 57 years, they were approximately 79% male. Findings and limits, study-wide: At 0.1 to 3.0 mg/kg and by week 6, CD4+ and CD8+ T cells in the blood had expanded clonally. Researchers did not determine the expanded peripheral T cells' antigen specificity.

The CDR3 has 18 residues. Germline CDR1 LGHNA, CDR2 YSLEER. V dropped 0 bases and J dropped 0 bases, with 15 bases sitting between them. A word on this clone: What it binds is unknown.

Measured with immunoSEQ multiplex PCR; TCRdb has only the in-frame clones, and not every one. The table shows 35,000 to 40,000 clones, with about 88% occurring only once. The J gene is TRBJ2-1, the V gene TRBV4-3; D may be TRBD2 (5 bases). The TCR sequence derives from an adult with an advanced solid tumor such as melanoma, head and neck, liver or kidney cancer. The sequencing used CD4+ or CD8+ T cells sorted from blood, collected in a trial of the OX40 agonist ivuxolimab. The CDR3 protein is CASSQEKVRTLSYNEQFF. The DNA for the CDR3 is TGCGCCAGCAGCCAAGAAAAAGTTAGGACTCTCTCCTACAATGAGCAGTTCTTC.